This T cell receptor (beta chain) emerged from a study of response to subunit inactivated influenza vaccine. This clonotype came up a few times. Its antigen is not known. TCRdb fed the RT-PCR reads into MiXCR, producing one record per CDR3 protein. The sample carries about 480,000 distinct CDR3 sequences, less than 30% recorded once. Study-wide results and limits: Few new T cells, the authors suggested, are recruited by each seasonal influenza vaccination.

The V and J ends lost 7 bases and 4 bases respectively, with 14 bases between them. CDR3 size: 14 residues. The sequence was collected from a man in his forties or fifties who received an inactivated influenza vaccine. This specimen was CD4+ T cells sorted from PBMCs, taken 5 to 6 days after vaccination. The chain recombines TRBV12-3 or TRBV12-4 with TRBJ1-5; D unclear. The CDR3 DNA follows: TGTGCCAGCACTTTCACAACGGGAAATCAGCCCCAGCATTTT. It yields the protein CASTFTTGNQPQHF.